This TCR beta chain was documented in a study of blood T cell repertoires in COVID-19. Across the study: T cells, B-cell-depleted T cells, or PBMCs provided the cDNA or gDNA that served as material.

Sequencing used immunoSEQ multiplex PCR; TCRdb keeps in-frame clones, though not all of them. The sample has fewer than 150,000 clones, around 91% seen once. J lost 2 bases, V lost 1 base, and 5 bases had no gene match. There are 17 residues in the CDR3. Germline CDR1 reads SGHTA; CDR2 reads FQGTGA. This TCR came from a woman aged 60 to 75 with COVID-19, enrolled during active disease. This rearrangement joins TRBV7-3 to TRBJ2-3; 11 bases agree with TRBD2. The sequencing sample was made of peripheral blood. CDR3 bases: TGTGCCAGCAGCTTAAGGGGACTAGCGGAGATCACAGATACGCAGTATTTT. Residues: CASSLRGLAEITDTQYF.